Below are 30 T cell receptor beta chains sequenced from a single sample in a study of T-cell memory formation after mild COVID-19. Each CDR3 protein gets one entry after TCRdb re-called the 5' RACE reads with MiXCR. Here the sample spans 70,000 to 100,000 distinct CDR3 sequences, approximately 13% being singletons. The sequenced material came from PBMCs or a T cell subset sorted from them (not recorded which). These TCRs come from an adult woman who had mild COVID-19 (a few samples of this study predate the infection). Cell type and time point are not known.

A note on this clonotype: At one of its ends the junction is not consistent with the germline gene, which may arise from a read error. This sequence joins TRBV4-2 and TRBJ2-7; TRBD1 might be the D (6 bases). CDR1 is LGHNA, CDR2 YNFKEQ, per germline. The CDR3 is 12 residues long. The DNA of the CDR3 is TGTGCCAGCAGGCAAGAAGGGGGTGAGCAGTACTTC. It yields the protein CASRQEGGEQYF.

The chain joins TRBV5-5 to TRBJ1-1; D gene unclear. Germline lookup yields CDR1 SGHKS and CDR2 YYEKEE (reference sequence). There are 15 residues in the CDR3. Trimming took off 4 bases at V and 3 bases at J, with 16 bases between the two ends. The CDR3 reads CASSPPIEGYTEAFF. The CDR3 DNA reads as TGTGCCAGCAGCCCGCCAATAGAAGGGTACACTGAAGCTTTCTTT.

In regard to this clonotype: The final CDR3 position lacks the conserved phenylalanine or tryptophan, pointing to a likely read error. The V and J genes are TRBV29-1 and TRBJ2-3, with D possibly being TRBD2 (5 bases). This CDR3 region has 15 residues. CDR1 is SQVTM and CDR2 is ANQGSEA in the germline V gene. V shed 4 bases and J shed 5 bases, with 19 bases lying between them. CDR3 sequence: CSVVRPRFGGDTQYL. The CDR3 DNA reads as TGCAGCGTTGTCCGACCGCGCTTCGGAGGAGATACGCAGTATCTT.

The CDR3 DNA sequence: TGTGCCAGCAGCGTAGGTGGGGGGCCGGGAGAGACCCAGTACTTC. It specifies CASSVGGGPGETQYF. The chain has TRBV9 and TRBJ2-5; D tentatively fits TRBD1 or TRBD2 (6 bases each). The germline CDR1 and CDR2 sequences are SGDLS and YYNGEE. The CDR3 is 15 amino acids. Trimming pared 0 bases from V and 4 bases from J, leaving 13 bases between.

This chain uses TRBV9 with TRBJ2-7, with 8 bases identical to TRBD1. CDR1 SGDLS and CDR2 YYNGEE come from the germline V gene. CDR3 length: 15 residues. The J segment lost 2 bases and the V segment lost 3 bases, leaving 7 bases of the junction unmatched. CDR3 region: CASSGGQGGPYEQYF. The CDR3 DNA sequence: TGTGCCAGCAGCGGAGGACAGGGTGGTCCCTACGAGCAGTACTTC.

This clonotype was seen only a few times. V usage is TRBV4-2 and J usage is TRBJ2-3; the match to TRBD2 covers 11 bases. The V and J ends lost 3 bases and 6 bases, in that order; junction bases with no gene match: 8. The V gene's germline CDR1 is LGHNA and CDR2 YNFKEQ. The length of the CDR3 is 16 residues. This chain's CDR3 is CASSQDSGGASDTQYF. The CDR3 DNA sequence: TGTGCCAGCAGCCAGGATAGCGGGGGGGCCTCGGATACGCAGTATTTT.

V gene TRBV29-1 combines with J gene TRBJ2-1; no firm D call. V was pared by 8 bases and J by 5 bases, with 16 bases between. CDR3 length: 13 residues. The germline V gene has CDR1 SQVTM and CDR2 ANQGSEA. CDR3 amino acids: CSFEVAPNNEQFF. The DNA for the CDR3 is TGCAGCTTCGAGGTAGCCCCCAACAATGAGCAGTTCTTC.

V usage is TRBV12-3 or TRBV12-4 and J usage is TRBJ2-5; D is ambiguous. The CDR3 has 15 amino acids. V dropped 4 bases and J dropped 4 bases, with 16 bases sitting between them. The CDR3 here is CASSSPDGWAETQYF. CDR3 in DNA: TGTGCCAGCAGTTCCCCGGACGGGTGGGCAGAGACCCAGTACTTC.

This clonotype was picked up a small number of times. V and J are TRBV7-9 and TRBJ2-7; D is possibly TRBD1 (6 bases). There are 14 residues in the CDR3. Germline V gives CDR1 SEHNR, CDR2 FQNEAQ (reference sequence). The V and J ends lost 4 bases and 0 bases respectively, with 10 bases between them. CDR3 in amino acids: CASSYQGSSYEQYF. CDR3 DNA sequence: TGTGCCAGCAGCTATCAGGGGAGCTCCTACGAGCAGTACTTC.

The chain couples TRBV12-3 or TRBV12-4 to TRBJ2-7; TRBD1 agrees at 8 bases. The junction had 8 bases not matched to a gene; V was cut back by 9 bases and J by 4 bases. The CDR3 is made up of 13 amino acids. The CDR3 region is CASTGGTSYEQYF. Here the CDR3 DNA reads TGTGCCAGTACAGGGGGGACTTCGTACGAGCAGTACTTC.

The J gene is TRBJ2-5, the V gene TRBV12-3 or TRBV12-4; TRBD2 agrees at 9 bases. V trimming: 6 bases; J trimming: 5 bases; junction bases outside the gene matches: 4. The CDR3 runs 13 residues. CDR3 sequence reads: CASSLSGGETQYF. DNA for the CDR3: TGTGCCAGCAGCCTTAGCGGGGGCGAGACCCAGTACTTC.

This clonotype has a handful of counts. This sequence joins TRBV12-3 or TRBV12-4 and TRBJ2-7; 8 bases are shared with TRBD1. V shed 2 bases and J 3 bases; nucleotides not matched to a gene: 15. The CDR3 spans 18 residues. Here the CDR3 reads CASSLSGGAGTYLYEQYF. Here the CDR3 DNA reads TGTGCCAGCAGTTTATCAGGGGGCGCAGGGACCTACCTCTACGAGCAGTACTTC.

The chain couples TRBV15 to TRBJ1-2; possibly TRBD1 for D (5 bases). V shed 4 bases and J shed 4 bases, with 19 bases lying between them. CDR3 length: 16 amino acids. The germline CDR1 and CDR2 sequences are LNHNV and YYDKDF (reference sequence). In nucleotides, the CDR3 is TGTGCCACCAGCACACAGACAGACATAACTCTCTATGGCTACACCTTC. Translating gives CATSTQTDITLYGYTF.

The chain recombines TRBV11-2 with TRBJ2-3; weak D call: TRBD2 (5 bases). Germline V lookup: CDR1 SGHAT, CDR2 FQNNGV. The V gene lost 7 bases and the J gene lost 2 bases, with 16 bases spanning the gap. The CDR3 has 15 residues. The CDR3 region is CASTTGTSYTDTQYF. For the CDR3, the DNA is TGTGCCAGCACCACGGGAACCAGTTACACAGATACGCAGTATTTT.

This clonotype has more than one count but fewer than ten. The gene calls are TRBV10-2 and TRBJ1-5; no definite D call. Trimming stripped 1 base from V and 5 bases from J, with 6 bases between. The length of the CDR3 is 13 residues. Germline CDR1 and CDR2: WSHSY and SAAADI. As DNA, the CDR3 is TGCGCCAGCAGTGAGTTCGGGGATCAGCCCCAGCATTTT. Translating it yields CASSEFGDQPQHF.

The chain is built from TRBV24-1 and TRBJ2-1; D uncertain. Germline V gives CDR1 KGHDR, CDR2 SFDVKD. The CDR3 loop spans 11 amino acids. V was cut by 6 bases and J by 5 bases, with 4 bases left in between. The CDR3 coding sequence is TGTGCCACCAGTTCCCACAATGAGCAGTTCTTC. Translation: CATSSHNEQFF.

This clonotype was found many times. The V and J genes are TRBV5-1 and TRBJ2-3; D gene uncertain. Between the trimmed V and J ends, which lost 4 bases and 4 bases, there was a span of 25 bases. Germline V lookup: CDR1 SGHRS, CDR2 YFSETQ. The CDR3 runs 18 residues. The CDR3 DNA sequence: TGCGCCAGCAGCCAAACCGGTTTCGGGTCCGGGCGGTCAGATACGCAGTATTTT. The encoded protein is CASSQTGFGSGRSDTQYF.

The chain employs TRBV7-6 and TRBJ2-1; D possibly corresponds to TRBD2 (7 bases). Germline V gene data show CDR1 as SGHVS and CDR2 as FNYEAQ. Trimming removed 5 bases from V and 4 bases from J, with 15 bases in between. The CDR3 length is 15 residues. CDR3 protein: CASSGRGASYNEQFF. In DNA, the CDR3 is TGTGCCAGCAGCGGCCGGGGGGCTTCATACAATGAGCAGTTCTTC.

This chain uses TRBV15 with TRBJ2-4, with D tentatively TRBD1 (6 bases). V was shortened by 6 bases and J by 3 bases, with 18 bases between the two germline ends. The CDR3 runs to 16 residues. The germline CDR1 and CDR2 sequences are LNHNV and YYDKDF (reference sequence). The CDR3 DNA sequence: TGTGCCACCAGGACGACAGGCGAAGGTGACAAAAACATTCAGTACTTC. It specifies CATRTTGEGDKNIQYF.

This clonotype was observed a few times. The V and J genes are TRBV7-9 and TRBJ2-7, with D maybe TRBD2 (6 bases). The germline gives CDR1 SEHNR, CDR2 FQNEAQ (reference sequence). The V and J ends lost 1 base and 5 bases respectively, with 12 bases between them. The CDR3 is made up of 14 amino acids. DNA of the CDR3: TGTGCCAGCAGCTTAGAGGCCCGGAGGGACGAGCAGTACTTC. It specifies CASSLEARRDEQYF.

In nucleotides, the CDR3 is TGTGCCAGCAGTCCTGTACAGGGAGGCCACTACGAGCAGTACTTC. Its translation: CASSPVQGGHYEQYF. The V gene is TRBV12-3 or TRBV12-4, the J gene TRBJ2-7; D is perhaps TRBD1 or TRBD2 (6 bases each). There are 15 residues in the CDR3. The V end lost 5 bases, the J end lost 3 bases, and 17 bases lay between the germline ends.

The chain links TRBV3-1 to TRBJ2-1, with D unclear. CDR1 and CDR2 (germline): LGHDT, YNNKEL (reference sequence). The V and J ends lost 1 base and 5 bases respectively, with 3 bases between them. The CDR3 has 12 amino acids. CDR3 region: CASSQVDNEQFF. Here the CDR3 DNA reads TGTGCCAGCAGCCAAGTGGACAATGAGCAGTTCTTC.

This clonotype was counted only a few times. V and J are TRBV9 and TRBJ2-1, with 13 bases lining up with TRBD2. This CDR3 comprises 16 residues. Trimming removed 4 bases from V and 5 bases from J; junction bases left unmatched: 6. Germline V gene data show CDR1 as SGDLS and CDR2 as YYNGEE. In DNA, the CDR3 is TGTGCCAGCAGCCCACGTGGACTAGCGGGGGACAATGAGCAGTTCTTC. Translated, it gives CASSPRGLAGDNEQFF.

The chain joins TRBV10-3 to TRBJ2-7; D assignment may be TRBD1 or TRBD2 (5 bases each). V lost 3 bases, J lost 5 bases, and 14 bases lay in between. This CDR3 has 14 residues. Germline V gene data show CDR1 as ENHRY and CDR2 as SYGVKD. The CDR3 nucleotides read TGTGCCATCAGTGAAAGGGACCGAGCCAACGAGCAGTACTTC. Translation: CAISERDRANEQYF.

The chain joins TRBV4-2 to TRBJ1-1, with 9 positions matching TRBD1. Germline CDR1 and CDR2: LGHNA and YNFKEQ. The CDR3 length is 16 residues. J gave up 1 base and V 3 bases, and 6 bases lay outside the gene matches. The CDR3 DNA is TGTGCCAGCAGCCACCGTGAGACAGGGGGGAACACTGAAGCTTTCTTT. This codes for CASSHRETGGNTEAFF.

The genes are TRBV12-5 and TRBJ1-5; D is unclear. Germline loops: CDR1 LGHNT, CDR2 FRNRAP. The CDR3 runs 14 residues. V was clipped by 6 bases and J by 0 bases, with 9 bases between them. Written as DNA, the CDR3 is TGTGCTAGTGGCTCATACGATAGCAATCAGCCCCAGCATTTT. Translating it yields CASGSYDSNQPQHF. Together with reference TRBV12-5 and TRBJ1-5, the CDR3 gives the full variable domain: DARVTQTPRHKVTEMGQEVTMRCQPILGHNTVFWYRQTMMQGLELLAYFRNRAPLDDSGMPKDRFSAEMPDATLATLKIQPSEPRDSAVYFCASGSYDSNQPQHFGDGTRLSIL.

The gene calls are TRBV7-6 and TRBJ1-1; D gene ambiguous. V was cut by 5 bases and J by 1 base, with 14 bases left in between. The CDR3 has 15 amino acids. The germline V gene encodes CDR1 SGHVS and CDR2 FNYEAQ. DNA of the CDR3: TGTGCCAGCAGCGCGAGTCAAGCCCCGAACACTGAAGCTTTCTTT. As protein: CASSASQAPNTEAFF.

The chain is built from TRBV29-1 and TRBJ2-3; D remains ambiguous. Trimming removed 6 bases from V and 3 bases from J, with 13 bases in between. Germline V CDR1 and CDR2: SQVTM, ANQGSEA. CDR3 length: 13 amino acids. The CDR3 loop is CSVGFWITDTQYF. CDR3 nucleotides: TGCAGCGTGGGGTTTTGGATAACAGATACGCAGTATTTT.

This clonotype was detected only a few times. CDR3 residues: CASSSRGQGAYNEQFF. Written as DNA, the CDR3 is TGTGCCAGCAGCTCCCGGGGACAGGGGGCCTACAATGAGCAGTTCTTC. The chain carries TRBV7-6 and TRBJ2-1; 11 bases match TRBD1. The CDR3 runs to 16 residues. Trimming removed 4 bases from V and 2 bases from J; junction bases left unmatched: 4. Germline V lookup: CDR1 SGHVS, CDR2 FNYEAQ.

This clonotype was found a few times. This chain connects TRBV12-3 or TRBV12-4 to TRBJ1-6; maybe TRBD1 (5 bases). The ends were cut back, 5 bases at V and 6 bases at J, with 14 bases in the middle. The CDR3 consists of 15 residues. The CDR3 nucleotides are TGTGCCAGCAGTGCCGGGACCGTCGGTAATTCACCCCTCCACTTT. Protein: CASSAGTVGNSPLHF.